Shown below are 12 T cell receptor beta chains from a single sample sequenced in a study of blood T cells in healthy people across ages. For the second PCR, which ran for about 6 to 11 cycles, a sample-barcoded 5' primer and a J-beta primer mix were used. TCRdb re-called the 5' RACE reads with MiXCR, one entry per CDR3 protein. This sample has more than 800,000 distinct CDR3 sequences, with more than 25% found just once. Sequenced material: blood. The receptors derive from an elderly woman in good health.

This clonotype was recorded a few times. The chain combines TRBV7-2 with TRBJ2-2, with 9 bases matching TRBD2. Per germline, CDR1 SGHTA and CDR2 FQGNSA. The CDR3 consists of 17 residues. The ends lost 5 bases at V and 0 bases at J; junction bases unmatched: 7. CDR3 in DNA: TGTGCCAGCAGCCGGAGCGGCGGGGGGGCGAACACCGGGGAGCTGTTTTTT. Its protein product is CASSRSGGGANTGELFF.

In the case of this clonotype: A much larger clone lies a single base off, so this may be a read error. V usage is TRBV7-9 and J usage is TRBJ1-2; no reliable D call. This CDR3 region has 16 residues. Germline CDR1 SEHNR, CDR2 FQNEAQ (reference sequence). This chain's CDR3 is CASSLEGVSGPYGCTF. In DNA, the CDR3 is TGTGCCAGCAGCTTAGAGGGAGTGTCTGGACCCTATGGCTGCACCTTC.

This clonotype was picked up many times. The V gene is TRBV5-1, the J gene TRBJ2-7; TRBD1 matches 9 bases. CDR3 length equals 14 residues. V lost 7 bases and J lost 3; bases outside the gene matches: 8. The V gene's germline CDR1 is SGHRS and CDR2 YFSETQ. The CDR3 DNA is TGCGCCAGCCGTTCCGGGACAGGGTTCTACGAGCAGTACTTC. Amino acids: CASRSGTGFYEQYF.

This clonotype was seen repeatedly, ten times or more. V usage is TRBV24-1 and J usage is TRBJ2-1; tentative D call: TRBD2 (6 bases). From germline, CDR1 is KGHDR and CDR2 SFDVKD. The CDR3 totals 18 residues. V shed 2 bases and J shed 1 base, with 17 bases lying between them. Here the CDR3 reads CATSDSPFGGASYNEQFF. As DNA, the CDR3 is TGTGCCACCAGTGATTCCCCCTTTGGAGGGGCATCCTACAATGAGCAGTTCTTC.

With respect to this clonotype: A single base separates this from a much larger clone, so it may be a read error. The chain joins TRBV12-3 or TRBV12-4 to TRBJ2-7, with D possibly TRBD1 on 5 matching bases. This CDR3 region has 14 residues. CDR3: CASSYMRQPYERYF. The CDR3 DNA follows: TGTGCCAGCAGTTACATGAGACAGCCCTACGAGCGGTACTTC.

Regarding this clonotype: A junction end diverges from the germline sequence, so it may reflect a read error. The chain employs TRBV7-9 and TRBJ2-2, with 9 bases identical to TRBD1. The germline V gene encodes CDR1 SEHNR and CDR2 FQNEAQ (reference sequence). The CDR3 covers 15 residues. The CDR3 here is CACSSRTGDTGELFF. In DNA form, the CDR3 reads TGTGCCTGCAGCTCACGGACAGGGGACACCGGGGAGCTGTTTTTT.

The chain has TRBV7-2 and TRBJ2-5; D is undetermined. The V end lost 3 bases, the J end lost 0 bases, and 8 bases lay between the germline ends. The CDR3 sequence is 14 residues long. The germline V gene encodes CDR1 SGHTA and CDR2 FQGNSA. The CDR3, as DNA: TGTGCCAGCAGCTTGGGGATTTACCAAGAGACCCAGTACTTC. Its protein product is CASSLGIYQETQYF.

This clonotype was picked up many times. CDR3 region: CASSVATWTSKHSEQYF. The CDR3, as DNA: TGTGCCAGCAGCGTAGCTACGTGGACTAGCAAGCACAGCGAGCAGTACTTC. The gene calls are TRBV9 and TRBJ2-7, with 8 bases lining up with TRBD2. CDR1 SGDLS and CDR2 YYNGEE come from the germline V gene. The J segment lost 6 bases and the V segment lost 0 bases, leaving 14 bases of the junction unmatched. The length of the CDR3 is 17 residues.

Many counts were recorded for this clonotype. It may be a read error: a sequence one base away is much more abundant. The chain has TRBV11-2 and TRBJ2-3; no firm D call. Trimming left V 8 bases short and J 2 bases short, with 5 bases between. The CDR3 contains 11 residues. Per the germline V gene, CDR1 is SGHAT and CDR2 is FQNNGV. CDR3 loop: CASGNTDTQYF. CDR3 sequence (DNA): TGTGCCAGCGGCAACACAGATACGCAGTATTTT.

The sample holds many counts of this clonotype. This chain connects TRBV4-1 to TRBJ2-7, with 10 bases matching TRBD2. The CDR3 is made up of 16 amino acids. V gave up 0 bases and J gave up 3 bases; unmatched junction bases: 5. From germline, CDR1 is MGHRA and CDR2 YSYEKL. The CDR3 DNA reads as TGCGCCAGCAGCCAAGATGCCCAGCGGGGGGGCTACGAGCAGTACTTC. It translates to CASSQDAQRGGYEQYF.

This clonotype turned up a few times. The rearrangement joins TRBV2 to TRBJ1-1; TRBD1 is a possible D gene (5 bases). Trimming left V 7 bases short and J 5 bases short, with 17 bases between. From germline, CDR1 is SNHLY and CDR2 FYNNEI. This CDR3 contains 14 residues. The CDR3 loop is CASTGLGAGTEAFF. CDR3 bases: TGTGCCAGCACTGGATTAGGGGCAGGGACTGAAGCTTTCTTT.

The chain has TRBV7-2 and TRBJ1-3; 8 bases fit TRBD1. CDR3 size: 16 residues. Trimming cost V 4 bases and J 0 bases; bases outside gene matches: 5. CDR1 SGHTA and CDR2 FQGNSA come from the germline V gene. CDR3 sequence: CASSSPGGSSGNTIYF. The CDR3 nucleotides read TGTGCCAGCAGCTCCCCAGGGGGCAGCTCTGGAAACACCATATATTTT.